This TCR beta chain was profiled in a study of early T cells in non-severe SARS-CoV-2 infection. Study information: Bulk RNA isolated from unsorted whole blood underwent sequencing; chains were not paired.

The V gene's germline CDR1 is LNHNV and CDR2 YYDKDF (reference sequence). V was shortened by 3 bases and J by 5 bases, with 14 bases between the two germline ends. The CDR3 loop spans 14 amino acids. Study findings and constraints: VDJdb matching favored anti-spike CD8 responses, missing private and CD4 specificities.

In this sample, this clonotype turned up many times. Its antigen is still unknown. Attachment of unique molecular identifiers was made to individual cDNA molecules. TCRdb ran MiXCR on the 5' RACE reads and lists one entry per CDR3 protein. The sample has tens of thousands of distinct CDR3 sequences, roughly 5% seen once. The J gene is TRBJ2-7, the V gene TRBV15; maybe TRBD2 (6 bases). The TCR was taken from an adult who was a healthcare worker with PCR-confirmed SARS-CoV-2 infection or an uninfected control (not recorded which). The sample consisted of whole blood. CDR3 sequence: CATSSSLQRDEQYF. The DNA of the CDR3 is TGTGCCACCAGCAGTAGCCTCCAGCGGGACGAGCAGTACTTC.